This entry is about one T cell receptor (beta chain). These data originate in a study of T cell changes during pregnancy in multiple sclerosis. Profiled with immunoSEQ multiplex PCR; TCRdb holds only in-frame clones, not every one. The top ten clones hold 2% of a sample with under 70,000 clones, around 92% of them seen once. The CDR3 totals 14 residues. CDR1 is SNHLY and CDR2 is FYNNEI in the germline V gene. V lost 6 bases to trimming and J lost 4 bases; unmatched junction nucleotides: 6. The receptor comes from a female donor in good health, enrolled as a control in a pregnancy study. This sequence joins TRBV2 and TRBJ1-2, with 9 nucleotides matching TRBD1. The sequencing here drew on peripheral blood, taken in the third trimester of pregnancy. The CDR3 region has the DNA TGTGCCAGCAGGTCCCCACAGGGGGCCTATGGCTACACCTTC. It yields the protein CASRSPQGAYGYTF.